This T cell receptor (beta chain) emerged from a study of molecular identifiers for immune sequencing clone quantification. This clonotype was counted many times. Its antigen is unknown. The study's findings and limits: The sizes of highly expanded clones could be underestimated when identical TCR molecules share a barcode.

Germline trimming cut 5 bases from V and 6 bases from J; bases unmatched to any gene: 7. Germline CDR1 reads SEHNR; CDR2 reads FQNEAQ (reference sequence). The CDR3 extends over 13 amino acids. Bulk TCR library preparation followed previously described methods with listed TCR primers. TCRdb analysed the PCR reads with MiXCR anew, one entry per CDR3 protein. The profile shows 40,000 to 65,000 distinct CDR3 sequences, about a third of them singletons. The naive CD8 libraries originated from between about 18,000 and 1,000,000 sorted cells and drew on 10%, 30% or 50% RNA. The CD8+CD4-CCR7+CD45RA+ phenotype defined the sorted naive CD8 T cells.

The receptor's source is a human donor in good health. Some libraries in this study had Jurkat cell RNA spiked in. Source material: naive CD8+ T cells from blood, with Jurkat cell RNA spiked in. Described subset: FACS-sorted CD8+CD4-CCR7+CD45RA+ naive T cells. J is TRBJ2-7 and V is TRBV7-9; TRBD1 matches at 7 bases. The CDR3 spells CASSPDRDPEQYF. CDR3 nucleotides: TGTGCCAGCAGCCCAGACAGGGACCCCGAGCAGTACTTC. Combining the CDR3 with reference TRBV7-9 and TRBJ2-7 gives the whole variable domain DTGVSQNPRHKITKRGQNVTFRCDPISEHNRLYWYRQTLGQGPEFLTYFQNEAQLEKSRLLSDRFSAERPKGSFSTLEIQRTEQGDSAMYLCASSPDRDPEQYFGPGTRLTVT.